This T cell receptor (beta chain) stems from a study of PD-1 blockade in classical Hodgkin lymphoma. All patients experienced relapse after autologous stem cell transplantation, and brentuximab vedotin exposure was variable. This CDR3 has 16 amino acids. Unmatched junction bases numbered 9, after V lost 5 bases and J lost 1 base. Germline V lookup: CDR1 SGHAT, CDR2 FQNNGV. Clones were read by immunoSEQ multiplex PCR, and TCRdb kept only the in-frame ones, dropping some. This table has 90,000 to 95,000 clones, roughly nine tenths appearing once. This clone was detected once. The chain is built from TRBV11-2 and TRBJ2-3; TRBD1 agrees at 7 bases. The specimen was peripheral blood mononuclear cells (PBMCs), collected before the second cycle of nivolumab. The sequence derives from a human donor with classical Hodgkin lymphoma. The CDR3 DNA sequence: TGTGCCAGCAGCCAAGGGACAGACTATCGCACAGATACGCAGTATTTT. Translating gives CASSQGTDYRTDTQYF.